This TCR beta chain appears in the sequencing data of a study of T cells after yellow fever vaccination. V was pared by 5 bases and J by 8 bases, with 18 bases between. The CDR3 loop spans 14 amino acids. This clonotype was counted many times. Study-level points and caveats: In post-booster samples, most primary-vaccination clones reappeared (just under 98% CD4, over 70% CD8).

One entry per CDR3 protein results from TCRdb running MiXCR on the 5' RACE reads. The sample contains around 30,000 distinct CDR3 sequences, roughly 5.9% of which appear only once. This sequence was found in a man aged 25 to 40 who received the YFV17D yellow fever vaccine. Material: PBMCs, either bulk or a sorted T-cell subset (CD4+, CD8+, memory, or dextramer-sorted; not recorded which), obtained on the day of the yellow fever booster vaccination. V usage is TRBV12-3 or TRBV12-4 and J usage is TRBJ1-2; tentatively, D is TRBD1 (5 bases). The CDR3 nucleotides are TGTGCCAGCAGTGAAGGGACGTATGTACTAGGCTACACCTTC. Amino acid sequence: CASSEGTYVLGYTF.